This TCR beta chain was observed in a study of blood T cell repertoires in COVID-19 (dated by TCRdb to 2018 to 2021). In the study overall: Collaborator samples came from the United States, Italy and Spain and covered acute and convalescent phases of COVID-19. The prospective study material was composed of cDNA or gDNA derived from T cells, B-cell-depleted T cells, or PBMCs. Deeply sampled blood TCRbeta repertoires from subjects exposed to, actively infected with, or recovered from COVID-19 were included in the dataset. The repertoires were released in a freely available public database meant as a resource for research on the immune response to SARS-CoV-2. The samples were drawn from the first 160 participants of the ongoing ImmuneRACE study and from 1,254 subjects provided by 6 global collaborators. A de-identified subject ID, COVID-19 status, age in years and sex were almost always included in the sample metadata. HLA class I and class II types, where available, came from metadata supplied by the sample provider rather than from assay-based typing.

Concerning this clone itself: Its specific antigen is unknown. Base qualities are not provided; no much larger clone lies one nucleotide away.

Enrolling through a virtual design, the prospective study's participants ranged in age from roughly 18 to 89 years and lived across about two dozen United States geographic areas. In the prospective study, participants were assigned to cohorts based on the clinical history participants reported in a screening survey and a study questionnaire. Recovered participants in ImmuneRACE Cohort 3 were defined as having two consecutive negative NP/OP PCR tests, clearance from a healthcare professional, or resolution of symptoms. In the prospective study, mobile phlebotomists collected whole blood, serum and a nasopharyngeal or oropharyngeal swab from each participant. Prospective study participants could optionally give additional blood draws and questionnaires over a roughly 2-month period. Blood samples from the prospective study were shipped frozen or at room temperature prior to DNA extraction. The immunoSEQ Assay, a bias-controlled multiplex PCR, was used to amplify TCRbeta CDR3 regions from genomic DNA. On the study's bioinformatics: The number of nucleated cells in each sample was estimated from the amplification of reference gene primers within the assay. To quantify the absolute abundance of each unique TCRbeta CDR3 rearrangement, sequence reads were collapsed and filtered. For each sample, productive Simpson clonality was calculated as the square root of Simpson's diversity index over productive rearrangements. In TCRdb, the immuneACCESS table is reduced to in-frame sequences with V and J assigned. These tables do not hold every clone; where another copy was compared, an unresolved V gene accounts for under half, and the others remain unexplained. For V, J and clone size, that table is used; D and trimming come from the DNA. For this sample there are around 300,000 clones; around 90% appear just once. The ten largest clonotypes hold around 3% of the sample.

On the study overall, not on this receptor specifically: The amount of clinical and demographic metadata varied by source and participant and was provided uncurated.

The sample taken for sequencing was PBMCs or T cells enriched from blood (not recorded which). This receptor was obtained from a woman aged 50 to 60 who had recovered from COVID-19.

CDR3 loop: CASSLISGGNEQFF. The sequenced DNA: TGTGCCAGCAGCTTGATTAGCGGGGGTAATGAGCAGTTCTTC. The sequence joins TRBV5-5 to TRBJ2-1; TRBD2 agrees with 9 junctional bases. Germline trimming: 1 base from V, 7 bases from J; junction bases outside gene matches: 3. According to the germline V gene (reference sequence), CDR1 reads SGHKS and CDR2 reads YYEKEE. Reading from cysteine to phenylalanine, the CDR3 counts 14 amino acids. Only the CDR3 DNA stays, 42 bases, in frame from base 1.